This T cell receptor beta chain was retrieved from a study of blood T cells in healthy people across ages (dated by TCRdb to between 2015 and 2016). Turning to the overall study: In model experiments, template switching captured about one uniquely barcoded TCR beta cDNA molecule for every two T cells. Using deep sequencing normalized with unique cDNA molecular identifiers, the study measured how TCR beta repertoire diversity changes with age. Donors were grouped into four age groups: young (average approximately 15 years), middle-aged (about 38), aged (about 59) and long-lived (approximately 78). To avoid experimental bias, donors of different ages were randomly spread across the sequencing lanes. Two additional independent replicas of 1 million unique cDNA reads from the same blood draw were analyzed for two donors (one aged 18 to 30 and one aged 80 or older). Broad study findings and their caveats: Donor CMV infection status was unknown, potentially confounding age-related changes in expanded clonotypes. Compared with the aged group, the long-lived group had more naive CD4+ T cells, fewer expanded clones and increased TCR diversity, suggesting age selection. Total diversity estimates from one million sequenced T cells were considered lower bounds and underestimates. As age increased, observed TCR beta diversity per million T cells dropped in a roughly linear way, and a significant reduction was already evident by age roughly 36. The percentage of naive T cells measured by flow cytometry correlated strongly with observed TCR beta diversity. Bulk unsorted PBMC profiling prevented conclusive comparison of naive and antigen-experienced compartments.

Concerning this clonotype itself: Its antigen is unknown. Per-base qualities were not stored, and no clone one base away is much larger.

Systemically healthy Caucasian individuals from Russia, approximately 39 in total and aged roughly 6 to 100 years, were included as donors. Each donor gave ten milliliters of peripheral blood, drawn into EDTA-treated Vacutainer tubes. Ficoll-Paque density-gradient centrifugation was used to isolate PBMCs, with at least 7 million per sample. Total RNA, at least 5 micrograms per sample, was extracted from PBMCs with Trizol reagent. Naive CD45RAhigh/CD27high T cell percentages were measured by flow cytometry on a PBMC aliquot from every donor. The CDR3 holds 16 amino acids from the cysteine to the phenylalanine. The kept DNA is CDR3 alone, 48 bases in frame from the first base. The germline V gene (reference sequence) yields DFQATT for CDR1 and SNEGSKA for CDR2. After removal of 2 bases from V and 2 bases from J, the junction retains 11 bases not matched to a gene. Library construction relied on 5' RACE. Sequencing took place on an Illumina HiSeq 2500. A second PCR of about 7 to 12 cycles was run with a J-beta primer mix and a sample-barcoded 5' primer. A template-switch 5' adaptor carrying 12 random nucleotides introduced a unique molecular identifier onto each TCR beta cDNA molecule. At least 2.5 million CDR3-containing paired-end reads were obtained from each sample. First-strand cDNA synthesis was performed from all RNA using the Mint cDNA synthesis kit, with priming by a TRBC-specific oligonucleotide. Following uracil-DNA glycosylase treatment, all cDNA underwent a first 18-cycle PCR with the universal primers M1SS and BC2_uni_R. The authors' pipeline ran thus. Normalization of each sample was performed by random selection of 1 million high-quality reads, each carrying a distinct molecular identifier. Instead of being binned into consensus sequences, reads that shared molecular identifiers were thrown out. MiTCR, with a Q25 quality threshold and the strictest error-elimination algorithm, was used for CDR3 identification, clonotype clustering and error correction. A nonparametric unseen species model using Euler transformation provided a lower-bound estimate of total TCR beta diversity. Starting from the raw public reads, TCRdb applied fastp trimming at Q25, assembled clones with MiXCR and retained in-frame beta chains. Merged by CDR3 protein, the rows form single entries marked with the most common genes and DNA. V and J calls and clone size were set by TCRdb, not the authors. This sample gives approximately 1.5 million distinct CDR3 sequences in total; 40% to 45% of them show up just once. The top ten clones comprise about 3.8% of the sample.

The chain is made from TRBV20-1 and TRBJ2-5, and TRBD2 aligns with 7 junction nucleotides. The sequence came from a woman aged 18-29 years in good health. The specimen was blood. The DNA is TGCAGTGCTAGACCGCCGGCGGGAGCAGGACAAGAGACCCAGTACTTC. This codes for CSARPPAGAGQETQYF.